Sequencing of this T cell receptor beta chain was carried out in a study of T cells after yellow fever vaccination. This clonotype was seen a few times. TCRdb processed the 5' RACE reads anew with MiXCR; each CDR3 protein has one entry. The data show 150,000 to 200,000 distinct CDR3 sequences, with approximately 10% seen just once and 36% held by the top ten. Sequenced material: CD8+ T cells sorted from PBMCs, taken 15 days after the yellow fever booster vaccination. The clonotype comes from a young man who received the YFV17D yellow fever vaccine.

CDR3 coding DNA: TGTGCCAGTAGTATAGATACGACCCTGAATTATGAGCAGTTCTTC. Encoded protein: CASSIDTTLNYEQFF. J is TRBJ2-1 and V is TRBV19; D not resolved. The CDR3 contains 15 residues. Trimming shortened V by 0 bases and J by 8 bases, and 14 bases separated the two germline ends. Germline V lookup: CDR1 LNHDA, CDR2 SQIVND (reference sequence).